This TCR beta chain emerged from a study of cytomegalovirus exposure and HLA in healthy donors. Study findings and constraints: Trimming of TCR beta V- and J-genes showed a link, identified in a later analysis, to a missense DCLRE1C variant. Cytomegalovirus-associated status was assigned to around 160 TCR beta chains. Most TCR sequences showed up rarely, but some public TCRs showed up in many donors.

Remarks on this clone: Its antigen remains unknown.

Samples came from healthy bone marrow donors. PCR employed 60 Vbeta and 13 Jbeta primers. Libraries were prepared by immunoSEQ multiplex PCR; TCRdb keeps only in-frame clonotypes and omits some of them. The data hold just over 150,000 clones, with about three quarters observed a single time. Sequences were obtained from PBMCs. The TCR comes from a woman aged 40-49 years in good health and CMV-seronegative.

For the CDR3, the DNA is TGCGCCAGCAGCCGCACAGGGGGCATCGGAAACACCATATATTTT. Translated, it gives CASSRTGGIGNTIYF. The V call is TRBV4-1, the J call TRBJ1-3; the match to TRBD1 covers 9 bases. The CDR3 extends over 15 amino acids. V shed 4 bases, J shed 4 bases, and the junction held 5 bases outside the gene matches. Germline-derived CDR1 and CDR2 are MGHRA and YSYEKL.